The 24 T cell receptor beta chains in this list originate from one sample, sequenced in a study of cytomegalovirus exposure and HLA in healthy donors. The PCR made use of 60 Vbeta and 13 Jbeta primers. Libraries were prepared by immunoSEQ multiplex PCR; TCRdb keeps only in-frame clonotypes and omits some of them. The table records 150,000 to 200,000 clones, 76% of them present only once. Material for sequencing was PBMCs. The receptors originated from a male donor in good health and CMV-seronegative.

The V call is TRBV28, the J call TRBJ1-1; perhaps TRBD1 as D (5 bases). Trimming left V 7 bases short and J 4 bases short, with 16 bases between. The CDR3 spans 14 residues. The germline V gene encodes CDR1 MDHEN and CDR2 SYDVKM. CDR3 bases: TGTGCCAGCACCGTGGGGGGGGTGGGCACTGAAGCTTTCTTT. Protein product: CASTVGGVGTEAFF.

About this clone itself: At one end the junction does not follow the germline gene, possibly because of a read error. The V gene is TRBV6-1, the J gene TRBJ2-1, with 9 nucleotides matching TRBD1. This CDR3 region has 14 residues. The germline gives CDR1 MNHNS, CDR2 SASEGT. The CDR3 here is CASWTGASNNEQFF. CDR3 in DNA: TGTGCCAGCTGGACAGGGGCCTCCAACAATGAGCAGTTCTTC.

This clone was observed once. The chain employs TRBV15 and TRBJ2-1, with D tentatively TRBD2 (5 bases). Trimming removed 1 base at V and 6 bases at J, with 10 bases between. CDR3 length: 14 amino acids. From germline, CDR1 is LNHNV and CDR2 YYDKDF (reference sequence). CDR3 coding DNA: TGTGCCACCAGCAGAGGGGCAGGAGGCAATGAGCAGTTCTTC. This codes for CATSRGAGGNEQFF.

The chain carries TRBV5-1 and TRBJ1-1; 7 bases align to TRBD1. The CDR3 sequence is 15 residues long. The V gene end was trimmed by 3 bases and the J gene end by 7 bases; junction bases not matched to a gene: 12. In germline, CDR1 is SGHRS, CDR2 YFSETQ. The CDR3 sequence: CASSSPFGTDHEAFF. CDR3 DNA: TGCGCCAGCAGCTCCCCGTTCGGGACAGACCATGAAGCTTTCTTT.

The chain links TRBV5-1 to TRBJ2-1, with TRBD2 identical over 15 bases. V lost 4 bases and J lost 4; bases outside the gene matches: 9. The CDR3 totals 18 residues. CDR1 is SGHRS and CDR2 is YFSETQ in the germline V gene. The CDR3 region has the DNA TGCGCCAGCAGCCACCGGACTAGCGGGAGGGGCCTTTACAATGAGCAGTTCTTC. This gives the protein CASSHRTSGRGLYNEQFF.

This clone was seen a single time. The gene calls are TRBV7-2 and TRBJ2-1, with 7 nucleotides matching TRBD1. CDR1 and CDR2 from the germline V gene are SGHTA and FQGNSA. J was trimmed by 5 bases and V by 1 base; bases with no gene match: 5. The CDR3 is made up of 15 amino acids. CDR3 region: CASSLDRDRDNEQFF. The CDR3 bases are TGTGCCAGCAGCTTAGACAGAGACAGGGACAATGAGCAGTTCTTC.

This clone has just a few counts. CDR3 in amino acids: CASSEEAGGSEKLFF. The CDR3, as DNA: TGTGCCAGCAGTGAAGAGGCAGGGGGCAGCGAAAAACTGTTTTTT. The chain joins TRBV6-1 to TRBJ1-4; 8 bases are a match to TRBD1. V dropped 1 base and J dropped 8; count of bases not matched to a gene: 6. Germline V gene lookup returns CDR1 MNHNS and CDR2 SASEGT. The CDR3 contains 15 residues.

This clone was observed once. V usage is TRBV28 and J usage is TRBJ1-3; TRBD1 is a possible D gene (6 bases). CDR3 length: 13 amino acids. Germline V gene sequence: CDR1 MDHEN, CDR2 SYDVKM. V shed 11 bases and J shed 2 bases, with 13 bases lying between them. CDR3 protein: CAWGGGAGNTIYF. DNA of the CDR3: TGTGCCTGGGGAGGGGGGGCTGGAAACACCATATATTTT.

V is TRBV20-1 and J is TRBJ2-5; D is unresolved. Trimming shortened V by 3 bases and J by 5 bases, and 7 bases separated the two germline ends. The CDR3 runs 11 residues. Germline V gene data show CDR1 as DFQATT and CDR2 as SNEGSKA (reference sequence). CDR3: CSASYRETQYF. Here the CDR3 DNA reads TGCAGTGCTAGCTACCGGGAGACCCAGTACTTC.

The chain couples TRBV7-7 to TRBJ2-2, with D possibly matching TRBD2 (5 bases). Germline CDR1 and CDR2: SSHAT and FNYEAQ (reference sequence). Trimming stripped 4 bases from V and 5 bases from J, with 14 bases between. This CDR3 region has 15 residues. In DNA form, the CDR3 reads TGTGCCAGCAGCTCCCGTCCCCCGGGGACCGGGGAGCTGTTTTTT. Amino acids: CASSSRPPGTGELFF.

CDR3 loop: CASSQNREETQYF. The CDR3 nucleotides are TGTGCCAGCAGTCAAAACAGGGAAGAGACCCAGTACTTC. J is TRBJ2-5 and V is TRBV2; D possibly corresponds to TRBD1 (6 bases). The V gene lost 5 bases and the J gene lost 3 bases, with 10 bases spanning the gap. The germline V gene encodes CDR1 SNHLY and CDR2 FYNNEI. This CDR3 is built from 13 residues.

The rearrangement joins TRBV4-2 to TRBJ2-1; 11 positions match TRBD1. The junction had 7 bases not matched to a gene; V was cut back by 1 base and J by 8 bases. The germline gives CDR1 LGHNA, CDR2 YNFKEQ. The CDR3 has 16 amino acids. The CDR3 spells CASSQGTGGLLHEQFF. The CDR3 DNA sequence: TGTGCCAGCAGCCAAGGGACAGGGGGCCTTCTGCATGAGCAGTTCTTC.

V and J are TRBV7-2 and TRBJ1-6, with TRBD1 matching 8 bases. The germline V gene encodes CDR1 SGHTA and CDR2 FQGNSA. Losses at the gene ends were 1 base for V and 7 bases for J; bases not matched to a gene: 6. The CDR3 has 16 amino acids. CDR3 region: CASSLGQGARNSPLHF. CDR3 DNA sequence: TGTGCCAGCAGCTTAGGTCAGGGGGCGCGAAATTCACCCCTCCACTTT.

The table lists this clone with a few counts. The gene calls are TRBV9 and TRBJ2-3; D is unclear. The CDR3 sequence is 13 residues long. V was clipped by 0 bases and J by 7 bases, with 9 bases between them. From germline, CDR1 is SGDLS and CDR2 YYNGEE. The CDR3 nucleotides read TGTGCCAGCAGCGTAGACCGGGTCAATACGCAGTATTTT. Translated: CASSVDRVNTQYF. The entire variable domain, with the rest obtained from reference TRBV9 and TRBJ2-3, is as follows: DSGVTQTPKHLITATGQRVTLRCSPRSGDLSVYWYQQSLDQGLQFLIQYYNGEERAKGNILERFSAQQFPDLHSELNLSSLELGDSALYFCASSVDRVNTQYFGPGTRLTVL.

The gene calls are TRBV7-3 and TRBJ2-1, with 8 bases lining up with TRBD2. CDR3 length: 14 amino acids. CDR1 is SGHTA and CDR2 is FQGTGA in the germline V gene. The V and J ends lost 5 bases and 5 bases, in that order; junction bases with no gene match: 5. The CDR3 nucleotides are TGTGCCAGCAGCCTTCGGGGGGGCGACAATGAGCAGTTCTTC. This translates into CASSLRGGDNEQFF. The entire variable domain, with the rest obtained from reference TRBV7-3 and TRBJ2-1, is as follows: GAGVSQTPSNKVTEKGKYVELRCDPISGHTALYWYRQSLGQGPEFLIYFQGTGAADDSGLPNDRFFAVRPEGSVSTLKIQRTERGDSAVYLCASSLRGGDNEQFFGPGTRLTVL.

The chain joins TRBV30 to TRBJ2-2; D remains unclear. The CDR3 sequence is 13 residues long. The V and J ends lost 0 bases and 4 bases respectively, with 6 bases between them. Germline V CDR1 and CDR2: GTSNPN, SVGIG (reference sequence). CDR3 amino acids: CAWSVLTTGELFF. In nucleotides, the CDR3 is TGTGCCTGGAGTGTACTAACCACCGGGGAGCTGTTTTTT.

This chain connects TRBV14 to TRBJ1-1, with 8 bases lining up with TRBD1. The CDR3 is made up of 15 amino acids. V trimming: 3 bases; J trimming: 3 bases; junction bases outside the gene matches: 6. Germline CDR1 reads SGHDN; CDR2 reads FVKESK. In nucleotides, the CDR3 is TGTGCCAGCAGCCACGGACAGGGAGATCACACTGAAGCTTTCTTT. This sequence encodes CASSHGQGDHTEAFF.

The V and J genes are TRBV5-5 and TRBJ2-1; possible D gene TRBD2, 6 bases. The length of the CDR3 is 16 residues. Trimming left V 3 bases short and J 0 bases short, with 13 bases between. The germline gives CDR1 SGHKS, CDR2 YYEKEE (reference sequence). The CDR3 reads CASSSLTSSSYNEQFF. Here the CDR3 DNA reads TGTGCCAGCAGCTCCTTGACTAGTAGCTCCTACAATGAGCAGTTCTTC. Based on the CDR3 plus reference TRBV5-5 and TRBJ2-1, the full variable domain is DAGVTQSPTHLIKTRGQQVTLRCSPISGHKSVSWYQQVLGQGPQFIFQYYEKEERGRGNFPDRFSARQFPNYSSELNVNALLLGDSALYLCASSSLTSSSYNEQFFGPGTRLTVL.

The CDR3 coding sequence is TGTGCCAGCAGGCTGCTGGCTAGCCGGCAAGAGACCCAGTACTTC. Translation: CASRLLASRQETQYF. The V call is TRBV6-5, the J call TRBJ2-5; tentatively, D is TRBD2 (5 bases). Germline CDR1 MNHEY, CDR2 SVGAGI. CDR3 length: 15 residues. Trimming left V 6 bases short and J 2 bases short, with 16 bases between.

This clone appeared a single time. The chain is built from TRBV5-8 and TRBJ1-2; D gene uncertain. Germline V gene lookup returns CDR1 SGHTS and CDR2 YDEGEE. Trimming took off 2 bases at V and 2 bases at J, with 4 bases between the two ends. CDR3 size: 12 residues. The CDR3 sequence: CASSFSNYGYTF. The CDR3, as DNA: TGTGCCAGCAGCTTTAGCAACTATGGCTACACCTTC. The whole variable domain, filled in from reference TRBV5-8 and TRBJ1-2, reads EAGVTQSPTHLIKTRGQQATLRCSPISGHTSVYWYQQALGLGLQFLLWYDEGEERNRGNFPPRFSGRQFPNYSSELNVNALELEDSALYLCASSFSNYGYTFGSGTRLTVV.

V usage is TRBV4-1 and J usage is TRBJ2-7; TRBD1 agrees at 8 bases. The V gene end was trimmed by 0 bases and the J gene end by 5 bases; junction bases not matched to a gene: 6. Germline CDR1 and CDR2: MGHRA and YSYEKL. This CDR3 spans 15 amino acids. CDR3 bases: TGCGCCAGCAGCCAAGAGGACAGGGTTGCGGACGAGCAGTACTTC. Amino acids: CASSQEDRVADEQYF.

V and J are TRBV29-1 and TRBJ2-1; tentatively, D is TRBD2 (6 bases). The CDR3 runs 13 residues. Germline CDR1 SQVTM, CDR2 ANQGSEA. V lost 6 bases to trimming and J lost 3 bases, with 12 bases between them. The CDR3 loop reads CSVGGADYNEQFF. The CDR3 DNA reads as TGCAGCGTCGGCGGGGCGGACTACAATGAGCAGTTCTTC.

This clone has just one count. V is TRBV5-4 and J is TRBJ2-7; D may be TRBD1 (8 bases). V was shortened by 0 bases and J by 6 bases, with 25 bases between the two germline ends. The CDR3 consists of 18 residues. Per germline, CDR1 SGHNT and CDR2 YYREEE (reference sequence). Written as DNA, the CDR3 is TGTGCCAGCAGCTTGGGGGGGGGACAGGAACGTTTGACCGGCGAGCAGTACTTC. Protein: CASSLGGGQERLTGEQYF.

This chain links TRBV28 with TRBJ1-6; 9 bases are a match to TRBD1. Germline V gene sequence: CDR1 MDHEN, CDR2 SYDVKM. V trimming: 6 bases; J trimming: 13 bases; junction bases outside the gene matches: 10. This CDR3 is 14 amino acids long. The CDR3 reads CASSQIQGARPLHF. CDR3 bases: TGTGCCAGCAGCCAAATACAGGGGGCGAGGCCCCTCCACTTT.